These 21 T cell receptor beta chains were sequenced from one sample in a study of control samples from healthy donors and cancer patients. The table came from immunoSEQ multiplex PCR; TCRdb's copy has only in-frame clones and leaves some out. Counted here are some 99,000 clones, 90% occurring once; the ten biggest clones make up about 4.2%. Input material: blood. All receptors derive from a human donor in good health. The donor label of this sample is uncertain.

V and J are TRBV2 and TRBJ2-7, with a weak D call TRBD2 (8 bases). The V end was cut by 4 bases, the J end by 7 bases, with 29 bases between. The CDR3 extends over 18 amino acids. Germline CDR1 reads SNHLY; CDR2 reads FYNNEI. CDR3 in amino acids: CASSAGGGTEVTTSEQYF. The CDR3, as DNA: TGTGCCAGCAGTGCCGGGGGGGGGACAGAAGTTACTACGAGTGAGCAGTACTTC.

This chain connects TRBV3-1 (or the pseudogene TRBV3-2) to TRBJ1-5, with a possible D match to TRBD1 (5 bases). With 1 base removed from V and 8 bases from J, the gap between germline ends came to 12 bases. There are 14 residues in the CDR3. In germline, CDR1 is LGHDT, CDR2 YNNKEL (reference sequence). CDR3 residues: CASSQVERGEPQHF. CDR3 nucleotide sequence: TGTGCCAGCAGCCAAGTTGAGAGGGGAGAGCCCCAGCATTTT.

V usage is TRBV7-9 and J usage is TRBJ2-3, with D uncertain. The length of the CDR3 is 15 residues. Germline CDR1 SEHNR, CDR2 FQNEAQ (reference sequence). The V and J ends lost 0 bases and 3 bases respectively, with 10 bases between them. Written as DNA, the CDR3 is TGTGCCAGCAGCTTAGCTTCTGGACGAACAGATACGCAGTATTTT. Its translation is CASSLASGRTDTQYF.

The CDR3 DNA reads as TGTGCCAGCAGCTCAGCAGGGGCAGAGACCCAGTACTTC. Translated: CASSSAGAETQYF. The chain couples TRBV5-6 to TRBJ2-5; TRBD1 might be the D (6 bases). CDR1 SGHDT and CDR2 YYEEEE come from the germline V gene. CDR3 size: 13 residues. V was pared by 3 bases and J by 4 bases, with 10 bases between.

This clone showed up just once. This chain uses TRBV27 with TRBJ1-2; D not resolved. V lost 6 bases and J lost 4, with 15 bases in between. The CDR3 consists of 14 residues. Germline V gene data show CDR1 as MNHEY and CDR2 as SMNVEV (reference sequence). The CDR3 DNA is TGTGCCAGCAGCCCACCTGGGCAGCTCTATGGCTACACCTTC. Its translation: CASSPPGQLYGYTF.

The CDR3 coding sequence is TGTGCCAGCAGATCCTACGAGTACGTC. As protein: CASRSYEYV. V usage is TRBV27 and J usage is TRBJ2-7; D unresolved. Trimming cost V 6 bases and J 11 bases, with 8 bases left between them. CDR1 MNHEY and CDR2 SMNVEV come from the germline V gene (reference sequence). This CDR3 region has 9 residues.

The CDR3 nucleotides are TGTGCCTGGAGTGTTAAGGGAGGGGACTACGAGCAGTACTTC. This codes for CAWSVKGGDYEQYF. The genes are TRBV30 and TRBJ2-7, with 7 bases that match TRBD2. V shed 0 bases, J shed 3 bases, and the junction held 5 bases outside the gene matches. CDR3 length: 14 amino acids. Germline lookup yields CDR1 GTSNPN and CDR2 SVGIG (reference sequence).

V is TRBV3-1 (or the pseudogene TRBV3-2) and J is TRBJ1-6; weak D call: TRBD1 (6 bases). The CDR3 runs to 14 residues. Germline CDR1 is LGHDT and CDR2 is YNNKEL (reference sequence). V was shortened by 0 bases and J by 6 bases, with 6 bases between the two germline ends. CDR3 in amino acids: CASSQEGGNSPLHF. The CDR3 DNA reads TGTGCCAGCAGCCAAGAAGGGGGTAATTCACCCCTCCACTTT.

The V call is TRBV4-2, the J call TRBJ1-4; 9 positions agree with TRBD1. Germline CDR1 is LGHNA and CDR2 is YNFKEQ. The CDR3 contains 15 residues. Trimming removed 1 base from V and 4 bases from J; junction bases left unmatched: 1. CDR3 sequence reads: CASSQGDRDNEKLFF. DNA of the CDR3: TGTGCCAGCAGCCAAGGGGACAGGGATAATGAAAAACTGTTTTTT.

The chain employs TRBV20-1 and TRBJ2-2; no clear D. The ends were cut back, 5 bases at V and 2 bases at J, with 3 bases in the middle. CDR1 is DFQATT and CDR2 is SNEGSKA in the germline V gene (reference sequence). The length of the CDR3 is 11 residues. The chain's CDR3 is CSAGNTGELFF. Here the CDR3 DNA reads TGCAGTGCTGGAAACACCGGGGAGCTGTTTTTT.

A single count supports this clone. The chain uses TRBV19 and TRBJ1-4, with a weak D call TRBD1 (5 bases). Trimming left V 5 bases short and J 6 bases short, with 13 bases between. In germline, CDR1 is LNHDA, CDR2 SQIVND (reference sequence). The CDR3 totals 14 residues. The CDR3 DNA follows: TGTGCCAGTAGTTTCCAAGGGGAGGATGAAAAACTGTTTTTT. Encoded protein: CASSFQGEDEKLFF.

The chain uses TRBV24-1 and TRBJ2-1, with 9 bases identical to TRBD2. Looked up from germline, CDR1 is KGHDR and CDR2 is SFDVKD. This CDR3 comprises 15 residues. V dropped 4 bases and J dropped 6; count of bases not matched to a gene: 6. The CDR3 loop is CATSDVGTSSNEQFF. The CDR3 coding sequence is TGTGCCACCAGTGACGTGGGGACTAGCTCCAATGAGCAGTTCTTC.

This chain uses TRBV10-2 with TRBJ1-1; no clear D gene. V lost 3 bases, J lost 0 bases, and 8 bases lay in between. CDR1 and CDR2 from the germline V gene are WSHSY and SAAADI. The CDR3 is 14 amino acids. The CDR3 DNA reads TGCGCCAGCAGTGAAAACTTTCTGAACACTGAAGCTTTCTTT. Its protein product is CASSENFLNTEAFF.

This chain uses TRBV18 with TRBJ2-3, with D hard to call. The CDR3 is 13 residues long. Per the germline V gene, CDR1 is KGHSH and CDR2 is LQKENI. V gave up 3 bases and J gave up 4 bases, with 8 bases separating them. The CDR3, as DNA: TGTGCCAGCTCACCCCCCAGTCCAGATACGCAGTATTTT. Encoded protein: CASSPPSPDTQYF.

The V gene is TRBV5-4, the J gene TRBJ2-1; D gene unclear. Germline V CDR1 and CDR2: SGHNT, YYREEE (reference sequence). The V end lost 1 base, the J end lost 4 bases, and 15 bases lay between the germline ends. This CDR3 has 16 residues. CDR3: CASSLPRSQAYNEQFF. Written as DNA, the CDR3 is TGTGCCAGCAGCTTGCCCAGGAGTCAAGCTTACAATGAGCAGTTCTTC.

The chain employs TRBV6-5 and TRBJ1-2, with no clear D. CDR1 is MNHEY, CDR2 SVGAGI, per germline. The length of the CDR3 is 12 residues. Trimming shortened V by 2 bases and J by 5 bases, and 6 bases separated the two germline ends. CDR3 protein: CASSYQGYGYTF. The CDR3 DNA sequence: TGTGCCAGCAGTTACCAAGGGTATGGCTACACCTTC.

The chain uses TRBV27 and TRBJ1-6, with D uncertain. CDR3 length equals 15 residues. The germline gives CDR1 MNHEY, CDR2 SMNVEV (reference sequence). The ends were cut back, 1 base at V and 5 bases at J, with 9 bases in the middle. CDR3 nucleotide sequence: TGTGCCAGCAGTTTATACACCACTGATAATTCACCCCTCCACTTT. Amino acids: CASSLYTTDNSPLHF.

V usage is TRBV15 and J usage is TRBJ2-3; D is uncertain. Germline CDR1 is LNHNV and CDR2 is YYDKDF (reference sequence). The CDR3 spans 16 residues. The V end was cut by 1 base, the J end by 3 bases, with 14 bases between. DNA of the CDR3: TGTGCCACCAGCAGAGTGTCCACCGGATTGACAGATACGCAGTATTTT. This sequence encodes CATSRVSTGLTDTQYF.

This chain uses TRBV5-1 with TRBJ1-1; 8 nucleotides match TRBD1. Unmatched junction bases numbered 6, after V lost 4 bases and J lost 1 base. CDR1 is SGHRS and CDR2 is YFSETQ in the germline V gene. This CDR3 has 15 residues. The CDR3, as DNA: TGCGCCAGCAGCCTGGGGACAGGAGCGAACACTGAAGCTTTCTTT. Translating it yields CASSLGTGANTEAFF.

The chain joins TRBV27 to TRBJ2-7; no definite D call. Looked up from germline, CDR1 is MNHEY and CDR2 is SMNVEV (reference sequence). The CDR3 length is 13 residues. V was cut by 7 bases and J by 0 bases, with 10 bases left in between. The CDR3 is CASTGYNSYEQYF. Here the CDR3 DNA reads TGTGCCAGCACAGGATACAACTCCTACGAGCAGTACTTC.

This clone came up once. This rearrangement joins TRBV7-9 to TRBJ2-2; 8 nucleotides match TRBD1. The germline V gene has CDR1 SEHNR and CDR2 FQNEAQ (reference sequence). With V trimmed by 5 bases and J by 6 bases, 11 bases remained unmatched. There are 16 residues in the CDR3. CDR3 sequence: CASSSLAVTGAGELFF. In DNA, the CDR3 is TGTGCCAGCAGCAGCTTAGCGGTGACAGGGGCCGGGGAGCTGTTTTTT.